A single sample is the source of the 19 T cell receptor beta chains below, sequenced in a study of T-cell reconstitution after alpha-beta-depleted transplantation in children. During its preparation, the TCRbeta library received unique molecular identifiers. TCRdb re-called the PCR reads with MiXCR, one entry per CDR3 protein. The sample yields some 500,000 distinct CDR3 sequences, around a third seen once. The sequenced sample was PBMCs from the stem cell graft donor, obtained from the stem cell graft. The source of these receptors is a human donor who donated a stem cell graft to a child with aplastic anemia.

This clonotype was found a few times. The CDR3 DNA follows: TGTGCCAGCAGCTTAGCGTCGACTAGCGGGAGGGGCCCAGATACGCAGTATTTT. The encoded protein is CASSLASTSGRGPDTQYF. The chain carries TRBV7-2 and TRBJ2-3; 14 nucleotides align to TRBD2. This CDR3 has 18 amino acids. Unmatched junction bases numbered 6, after V lost 0 bases and J lost 4 bases. CDR1 is SGHTA, CDR2 FQGNSA, per germline.

This clonotype has more than one count but fewer than ten. The V gene is TRBV27, the J gene TRBJ2-3, with TRBD2 identical over 8 bases. CDR1 and CDR2 (germline): MNHEY, SMNVEV (reference sequence). The CDR3 loop spans 16 amino acids. Trimming removed 5 bases from V and 0 bases from J; junction bases left unmatched: 7. CDR3 nucleotides: TGTGCCAGCAGTCTTTTTAGCGGGACTAGCACAGATACGCAGTATTTT. As protein: CASSLFSGTSTDTQYF.

This clonotype was counted between two and nine times. J is TRBJ1-5 and V is TRBV20-1; D remains ambiguous. V was pared by 6 bases and J by 6 bases, with 21 bases between. This CDR3 contains 15 residues. CDR1 is DFQATT, CDR2 SNEGSKA, per germline (reference sequence). CDR3 DNA: TGCAGTGCCCCACTTGGGCAGCACCTCGGTCAGCCCCAGCATTTT. Translating it yields CSAPLGQHLGQPQHF.

The V and J genes are TRBV6-5 and TRBJ1-4; 7 bases fit TRBD1. The CDR3 has 16 residues. Germline V gene lookup returns CDR1 MNHEY and CDR2 SVGAGI. V trimming: 0 bases; J trimming: 6 bases; junction bases outside the gene matches: 7. The CDR3 is CASSYSIGGQYEKLFF. The CDR3 region has the DNA TGTGCCAGCAGTTACTCGATAGGGGGCCAGTATGAAAAACTGTTTTTT.

The V call is TRBV9, the J call TRBJ2-3; tentatively, D is TRBD1 (6 bases). V lost 0 bases, J lost 2 bases, and 16 bases lay in between. The CDR3 runs to 17 residues. The germline V gene has CDR1 SGDLS and CDR2 YYNGEE. The CDR3 DNA sequence: TGTGCCAGCAGCGTAGAATCCAGGGGCGCACCCACAGATACGCAGTATTTT. Translation: CASSVESRGAPTDTQYF.

The chain employs TRBV6-1 and TRBJ2-3; TRBD2 matches at 16 bases. The CDR3 runs 19 residues. V shed 5 bases, J shed 2 bases, and the junction held 10 bases outside the gene matches. Germline CDR1 is MNHNS and CDR2 is SASEGT. CDR3 sequence (DNA): TGTGCCAGCAGTAAGGGACTAGCGGGAGGGAGGGCTTACACAGATACGCAGTATTTT. Its translation: CASSKGLAGGRAYTDTQYF.

This rearrangement joins TRBV4-1 to TRBJ2-5, with D maybe TRBD1 (5 bases). Trimming took 0 bases from V and 5 from J, leaving 10 bases between them. Germline V lookup: CDR1 MGHRA, CDR2 YSYEKL. This CDR3 comprises 14 residues. CDR3 nucleotides: TGCGCCAGCAGCCAAGATCTGACAGACGAGACCCAGTACTTC. Translating gives CASSQDLTDETQYF.

This clonotype appeared a few times. The V and J genes are TRBV20-1 and TRBJ1-5; D remains ambiguous. V lost 5 bases to trimming and J lost 2 bases, with 13 bases between them. CDR1 and CDR2 from the germline V gene are DFQATT and SNEGSKA (reference sequence). This CDR3 comprises 14 residues. CDR3 region: CSAYSGFGNQPQHF. The CDR3 nucleotides are TGCAGTGCTTACAGTGGATTTGGCAATCAGCCCCAGCATTTT.

The J gene is TRBJ2-1, the V gene TRBV18; 12 bases map to TRBD2. The germline V gene has CDR1 KGHSH and CDR2 LQKENI. CDR3 length: 19 residues. With 3 bases clipped from V and 0 bases from J, the junction kept 9 bases outside the gene matches. The CDR3 bases are TGTGCCAGCTCACCTTCTAGCGGGAGGGCCCAGAGCTCCTACAATGAGCAGTTCTTC. It specifies CASSPSSGRAQSSYNEQFF.

This clonotype was detected only a few times. This chain links TRBV24-1 with TRBJ2-1; 14 bases align to TRBD2. This CDR3 comprises 18 residues. Trimming took 3 bases from V and 1 from J; bases not matched to a gene: 4. CDR1 and CDR2 (germline): KGHDR, SFDVKD. The CDR3 protein is CATSDARTSGRSYNEQFF. The CDR3 DNA follows: TGTGCCACCAGTGATGCCCGGACTAGCGGGAGGTCCTACAATGAGCAGTTCTTC.

The chain links TRBV6-2 or TRBV6-3 to TRBJ2-7, with 7 positions matching TRBD1. CDR1 is MNHEY, CDR2 SVGEGT, per germline. The V segment lost 4 bases and the J segment 2 bases; nucleotides outside the gene matches: 5. The CDR3 extends over 14 amino acids. CDR3 residues: CASSFGQAAYEQYV. The CDR3 nucleotides are TGTGCCAGCAGTTTCGGACAGGCCGCCTACGAGCAGTACGTC.

The chain combines TRBV12-3 or TRBV12-4 with TRBJ2-1, with TRBD2 matching 7 bases. The CDR3 has 15 residues. V lost 6 bases, J lost 5 bases, and 10 bases stayed unmatched. CDR3 amino acids: CASSRPRLAHNEQFF. CDR3 nucleotide sequence: TGTGCCAGCAGCCGCCCGCGACTAGCACACAATGAGCAGTTCTTC.

This clonotype has more than one count but fewer than ten. The chain carries TRBV5-6 and TRBJ1-1; D may be TRBD1 (6 bases). CDR3 length: 16 amino acids. Germline V gene data show CDR1 as SGHDT and CDR2 as YYEEEE. V was clipped by 1 base and J by 1 base, with 14 bases between them. For the CDR3, the DNA is TGTGCCAGCAGCTTGAATGGGGGGCATGGGAACACTGAAGCTTTCTTT. Translating gives CASSLNGGHGNTEAFF. Drawing the rest from reference TRBV5-6 and TRBJ1-1, the complete variable domain is DAGVTQSPTHLIKTRGQQVTLRCSPKSGHDTVSWYQQALGQGPQFIFQYYEEEERQRGNFPDRFSGHQFPNYSSELNVNALLLGDSALYLCASSLNGGHGNTEAFFGQGTRLTVV.

V gene TRBV10-3 combines with J gene TRBJ1-5; possibly TRBD1 for D (6 bases). The CDR3 length is 17 residues. CDR1 is ENHRY, CDR2 SYGVKD, per germline. The ends were cut back, 0 bases at V and 9 bases at J, with 21 bases in the middle. CDR3 amino acids: CAISESGAGQGWAPQHF. The CDR3, as DNA: TGTGCCATCAGTGAGTCGGGGGCCGGGCAGGGGTGGGCGCCCCAGCATTTT.

V usage is TRBV20-1 and J usage is TRBJ2-1, with 7 bases matching TRBD2. This CDR3 comprises 13 residues. The germline gives CDR1 DFQATT, CDR2 SNEGSKA (reference sequence). V trimming: 6 bases; J trimming: 6 bases; junction bases outside the gene matches: 8. CDR3 sequence reads: CSAPGGGINEQFF. The CDR3 DNA sequence: TGCAGTGCCCCGGGGGGTGGGATCAATGAGCAGTTCTTC.

The chain joins TRBV29-1 to TRBJ1-1, with D unresolved. The CDR3 loop spans 14 amino acids. V dropped 6 bases and J dropped 0 bases, with 14 bases sitting between them. The germline V gene encodes CDR1 SQVTM and CDR2 ANQGSEA. In DNA, the CDR3 is TGCAGCGTCTTACGGGAGCCCATGAACACTGAAGCTTTCTTT. It specifies CSVLREPMNTEAFF.

This chain uses TRBV11-3 with TRBJ2-1, with 9 bases lining up with TRBD1. Germline CDR1 and CDR2: SGHNT and YENEEA. This CDR3 is 17 amino acids long. With 1 base clipped from V and 7 bases from J, the junction kept 11 bases outside the gene matches. DNA for the CDR3: TGTGCCAGCAGCTTAGTAGGAGCCGGGACAGGGTTGAATGAGCAGTTCTTC. It translates to CASSLVGAGTGLNEQFF.

The J gene is TRBJ2-3, the V gene TRBV2, with D hard to call. The CDR3 runs 12 residues. Germline loops: CDR1 SNHLY, CDR2 FYNNEI. Trimming took 2 bases from V and 5 from J, leaving 5 bases between them. The CDR3 bases are TGTGCCAGCAGTGAACTCGTAGATACGCAGTATTTT. Protein sequence: CASSELVDTQYF.

V is TRBV11-2 and J is TRBJ2-6, with TRBD1 matching over 8 bases. Germline-derived CDR1 and CDR2 are SGHAT and FQNNGV. The J segment lost 2 bases and the V segment lost 2 bases, leaving 8 bases of the junction unmatched. The CDR3 totals 18 residues. CDR3 sequence (DNA): TGTGCCAGCAGCTTAATGAGACAGGGGCTTCCTGGGGCCAACGTCCTGACTTTC. It is translated as CASSLMRQGLPGANVLTF.